The rows below give T cell receptor beta chains drawn from one sample of a study of T cell repertoires in aging, cancer and after chemotherapy. TCRdb called the multiplex PCR reads again in MiXCR, with one record for every CDR3 protein. The sample lists under 4,000 distinct CDR3 sequences, roughly a quarter seen once, with more than 9% in the top ten. Specimen: blood. The source is a human donor with a solid tumor. The CDR3 runs from the conserved cysteine through the conserved F or W. The D gene is left open where the match is weak. Clone size is shown for a subset of rows, as once, few, many or a class of expanded clone.

d_call,clone_size,j_call,v_call,cdr3_nt,cdr3_aa
TRBD1,-,TRBJ1-1,TRBV7-2,TGTGCCAGCAGCACCCGACAGGGCTCGAACACTGAAGCTTTCTTT,CASSTRQGSNTEAFF
-,medium-sized,TRBJ2-1,TRBV27,TGTGCCAGCAGTTTATCGTGGCGTGGGGGTTCCAATGAGCAGTTCTTC,CASSLSWRGGSNEQFF
-,medium-sized,TRBJ1-5,TRBV19,TGTGCCAGTAGTATTGGACACCGCAATCAGCCCCAGCATTTT,CASSIGHRNQPQHF
TRBD2,few,TRBJ2-1,TRBV4-2,TGTGCCAGCAGCCAAGAACGGAGGGCAGCGGGGGGGCTTGGGAATGAGCAGTTCTTC,CASSQERRAAGGLGNEQFF
-,medium-sized,TRBJ1-1,TRBV5-5,TGTGCCAGCAGCTTCCCAGGGGATACTGAAGCTTTCTTT,CASSFPGDTEAFF
-,medium-sized,TRBJ1-1,TRBV27,TGTGCCAGCAGTCCTTTTGATCCGGGACGGCCGTGGACTGAAGCTTTCTTT,CASSPFDPGRPWTEAFF
-,medium-sized,TRBJ1-1,TRBV10-3,TGTGCCATCAGTGAGCCTTCAGTGGGCAGTTCTGAAGCTTTCTTT,CAISEPSVGSSEAFF
TRBD2,few,TRBJ2-1,TRBV20-1,TGCAGTGCTGGGACTAGCCAGATGTACGGTGAGCAGTTCTTC,CSAGTSQMYGEQFF
-,medium-sized,TRBJ1-3,TRBV6-5,TGTGCCAGCAGTTACAACGGAAACACCATATATTTT,CASSYNGNTIYF
TRBD1,medium-sized,TRBJ1-3,TRBV27,TGTGCCAGCAGTCTCTCCTCGCCGACAGGGTCTGGAAACACCATATATTTT,CASSLSSPTGSGNTIYF
-,medium-sized,TRBJ1-5,TRBV6-1,TGTGCCAGCAGTGAAGATTGGACGCAGAGCAATCAGCCCCAGCATTTT,CASSEDWTQSNQPQHF
-,-,TRBJ2-5,TRBV7-2,TGTGCCAGCAGCATAATGGGCAACCAAGAGACCCAGTACTTC,CASSIMGNQETQYF
TRBD1,-,TRBJ1-2,TRBV18,TGTGCCAGCTCACGTGGGTCGGGACAGGGGGACTATGGCTACACCTTC,CASSRGSGQGDYGYTF
-,few,TRBJ1-5,TRBV20-1,TGCAGTGCGGAGCCAGTGGGGGAAGGGAGCAATCAGCCCCAGCATTTT,CSAEPVGEGSNQPQHF
-,medium-sized,TRBJ1-1,TRBV6-2/TRBV6-3,TGTGCCAGCAACGTGGGAGAGAACACTGAAGCTTTCTTT,CASNVGENTEAFF
TRBD1,medium-sized,TRBJ2-7,TRBV19,TGTGCCAGTAGTATCGACAGGGGGCCCTACGAGCAGTACTTC,CASSIDRGPYEQYF
TRBD2,many,TRBJ2-3,TRBV5-1,TGCGCCAGCAGCTATGGACTAGCCGATACGCAGTATTTT,CASSYGLADTQYF